Presented here are 20 T cell receptor beta chains from one specimen sequenced in a study of blood T cell repertoires in COVID-19. TCRdb's table, derived via immunoSEQ multiplex PCR, lists solely in-frame clones and lacks some. The sample consists of about 280,000 clones, approximately 90% of them appearing once. The sequenced sample consisted of PBMCs or T cells enriched from blood (not recorded which). The receptors were gathered from an older woman in a cohort exposed to, infected with or recovered from COVID-19 (not recorded which).

The chain combines TRBV5-1 with TRBJ1-3; D unresolved. Germline CDR1 SGHRS, CDR2 YFSETQ. V was cut by 3 bases and J by 5 bases, with 18 bases left in between. The CDR3 loop spans 16 amino acids. The CDR3 nucleotides are TGCGCCAGCAGCTCGGACTTCTCGGGCACACGAAACACCATATATTTT. Protein sequence: CASSSDFSGTRNTIYF.

The chain recombines TRBV30 with TRBJ1-1, with D possibly being TRBD1 (6 bases). The CDR3 is 11 amino acids. V shed 8 bases and J shed 10 bases, with 17 bases lying between them. CDR1 is GTSNPN, CDR2 SVGIG, per germline (reference sequence). The CDR3 reads CARDQGRGAFF. CDR3 in DNA: TGTGCCCGCGACCAGGGGAGAGGAGCTTTCTTT.

About this clone: The sample holds other DNA sequences that translate to the same CDR3. The J gene is TRBJ1-5, the V gene TRBV28; D is undetermined. The germline V and J ends were trimmed by 3 bases and 2 bases, with 5 bases remaining between them. CDR3 size: 13 residues. Germline V lookup: CDR1 MDHEN, CDR2 SYDVKM. CDR3 sequence reads: CASSFSGNQPQHF. Written as DNA, the CDR3 is TGTGCCAGCAGTTTCTCGGGCAATCAGCCCCAGCATTTT.

This sequence joins TRBV9 and TRBJ1-3; the D is unclear. This CDR3 is 15 amino acids long. With 4 bases removed from V and 0 bases from J, the gap between germline ends came to 11 bases. Per germline, CDR1 SGDLS and CDR2 YYNGEE. The CDR3 DNA follows: TGTGCCAGCAGCCCCCCGGGTATCTCTGGAAACACCATATATTTT. Translating it yields CASSPPGISGNTIYF.

The V and J genes are TRBV7-9 and TRBJ2-3, with 8 bases that match TRBD1. CDR3 length equals 16 residues. Per the germline V gene, CDR1 is SEHNR and CDR2 is FQNEAQ (reference sequence). J lost 1 base, V lost 7 bases, and 10 bases had no gene match. CDR3 DNA sequence: TGTGCCAGCACCATAGACAGGGGCCCGGGCACAGATACGCAGTATTTT. This codes for CASTIDRGPGTDTQYF.

The rearrangement links TRBV24-1 to TRBJ2-3, with D maybe TRBD2 (6 bases). The germline V and J ends were trimmed by 7 bases and 2 bases, with 18 bases remaining between them. This CDR3 contains 16 residues. The germline V gene encodes CDR1 KGHDR and CDR2 SFDVKD. The CDR3 region has the DNA TGTGCCACCAGCCCCGGGAGTTTGGGGACCACAGATACGCAGTATTTT. Its translation is CATSPGSLGTTDTQYF.

The rearrangement uses TRBV6-5 and TRBJ1-1; weak D call: TRBD1 (6 bases). CDR1 and CDR2 from the germline V gene are MNHEY and SVGAGI. This CDR3 contains 15 residues. Between the trimmed V and J ends, which lost 0 bases and 1 base, there was a span of 9 bases. In DNA, the CDR3 is TGTGCCAGCAGTTACTCTAACAGGGCGAACACTGAAGCTTTCTTT. Amino acid sequence: CASSYSNRANTEAFF.

V and J are TRBV28 and TRBJ2-3; 8 bases are a match to TRBD1. The CDR3 totals 16 residues. Unmatched junction bases numbered 6, after V lost 0 bases and J lost 4 bases. Germline CDR1 is MDHEN and CDR2 is SYDVKM. The CDR3 nucleotides are TGTGCCAGCAGTTTATGGCGAACAGGGGGTCCAGATACGCAGTATTTT. Residues: CASSLWRTGGPDTQYF.

The V call is TRBV5-1, the J call TRBJ2-3; perhaps TRBD1 as D (5 bases). CDR1 is SGHRS and CDR2 is YFSETQ in the germline V gene. The CDR3 sequence is 12 residues long. The germline V and J ends were trimmed by 3 bases and 4 bases, with 6 bases remaining between them. CDR3 residues: CASSSGPDTQYF. The CDR3 DNA reads as TGCGCCAGCAGCTCAGGGCCAGATACGCAGTATTTT.

Turning to this clone: Other DNA sequences in this specimen translate into the identical CDR3. V is TRBV12-3 or TRBV12-4 and J is TRBJ2-3, with no clear D. This CDR3 comprises 12 residues. The germline V and J ends were trimmed by 4 bases and 6 bases, with 8 bases remaining between them. The CDR3 nucleotides are TGTGCCAGCAGTTCGAGCTTGGATACGCAGTATTTT. Amino acid sequence: CASSSSLDTQYF.

The V gene is TRBV5-8, the J gene TRBJ2-1; tentatively, D is TRBD2 (5 bases). The CDR3 loop spans 15 amino acids. The V gene's germline CDR1 is SGHTS and CDR2 YDEGEE. V was clipped by 5 bases and J by 5 bases, with 17 bases between them. CDR3 protein: CASRKWASRDNEQFF. The CDR3 DNA reads TGTGCCAGCAGGAAATGGGCTAGCCGGGACAATGAGCAGTTCTTC.

Comments on this clone: Within the sample, other DNA sequences also encode this same CDR3. This chain uses TRBV24-1 with TRBJ2-3; 10 positions match TRBD1. V was clipped by 7 bases and J by 2 bases; unmatched bases: 2. The CDR3 length is 14 residues. Germline values: CDR1 KGHDR, CDR2 SFDVKD. The CDR3 sequence is CATSGTGVTDTQYF. The CDR3 nucleotides read TGTGCCACCAGCGGGACAGGGGTCACAGATACGCAGTATTTT.

This CDR3 is CASSLSGISGNTIYF. The DNA for the CDR3 is TGCGCCAGCAGCTTGTCGGGAATCTCTGGAAACACCATATATTTT. The chain couples TRBV5-1 to TRBJ1-3; D gene uncertain. Between the trimmed V and J ends, which lost 1 base and 0 bases, there was a span of 8 bases. The CDR3 loop spans 15 amino acids. From germline, CDR1 is SGHRS and CDR2 YFSETQ.

This rearrangement joins TRBV6-5 to TRBJ1-1, with D unclear. This CDR3 region has 14 residues. V lost 0 bases, J lost 7 bases, and 12 bases lay in between. Germline values: CDR1 MNHEY, CDR2 SVGAGI. CDR3 coding DNA: TGTGCCAGCAGTTACTCGACTGGGAGCGTTGAAGCTTTCTTT. Protein product: CASSYSTGSVEAFF.

This clone was observed a single time. The V gene is TRBV7-3, the J gene TRBJ2-1, with 9 nucleotides matching TRBD2. In germline, CDR1 is SGHTA, CDR2 FQGTGA. Losses at the gene ends were 2 bases for V and 6 bases for J; bases not matched to a gene: 8. The CDR3 is 16 residues long. The DNA of the CDR3 is TGTGCCAGCAGCTTAGGGCCTAGCGGGGCTGGCAATGAGCAGTTCTTC. Translating gives CASSLGPSGAGNEQFF. The whole variable domain, filled in from reference TRBV7-3 and TRBJ2-1, reads GAGVSQTPSNKVTEKGKYVELRCDPISGHTALYWYRQSLGQGPEFLIYFQGTGAADDSGLPNDRFFAVRPEGSVSTLKIQRTERGDSAVYLCASSLGPSGAGNEQFFGPGTRLTVL.

This clone was detected a few times. This chain connects TRBV11-2 to TRBJ2-1, with 8 bases lining up with TRBD1. The CDR3 has 14 amino acids. The trim removed 3 bases at V and 9 bases at J, leaving 7 bases unmatched. Germline V gives CDR1 SGHAT, CDR2 FQNNGV. CDR3 bases: TGTGCCAGCAGCTTCGCTACAGGGGGAGGTGAGCAGTTCTTC. Encoded protein: CASSFATGGGEQFF.

V and J are TRBV28 and TRBJ2-7; 8 bases align to TRBD1. This CDR3 has 15 amino acids. Trimming took 7 bases from V and 1 from J; bases not matched to a gene: 9. CDR1 and CDR2 (germline): MDHEN, SYDVKM. The CDR3: CASKFRDRPSYEQYF. The CDR3 bases are TGTGCCAGCAAATTCCGGGACAGGCCTTCCTACGAGCAGTACTTC.

The J gene is TRBJ2-1, the V gene TRBV5-8; TRBD2 aligns across 10 bases. This CDR3 has 15 amino acids. V gave up 4 bases and J gave up 2 bases; unmatched junction bases: 3. The V gene's germline CDR1 is SGHTS and CDR2 YDEGEE. CDR3 in amino acids: CASSLSGRAYNEQFF. The CDR3 DNA is TGTGCCAGCAGCCTCAGCGGGAGGGCCTACAATGAGCAGTTCTTC.

This sequence joins TRBV5-8 and TRBJ1-3; D might be TRBD1 (5 bases). Trimming removed 0 bases from V and 8 bases from J, with 15 bases in between. CDR1 and CDR2 (germline): SGHTS, YDEGEE. CDR3 length: 15 amino acids. For the CDR3, the DNA is TGTGCCAGCAGCTTGGGTCAGCTAACGGGGGACACCATATATTTT. Encoded protein: CASSLGQLTGDTIYF. The full variable domain, completed using reference TRBV5-8 and TRBJ1-3, is EAGVTQSPTHLIKTRGQQATLRCSPISGHTSVYWYQQALGLGLQFLLWYDEGEERNRGNFPPRFSGRQFPNYSSELNVNALELEDSALYLCASSLGQLTGDTIYFGEGSWLTVV.

This chain uses TRBV24-1 with TRBJ1-5, with TRBD1 identical over 12 bases. Germline CDR1 is KGHDR and CDR2 is SFDVKD. This CDR3 comprises 18 residues. With 3 bases clipped from V and 3 bases from J, the junction kept 8 bases outside the gene matches. CDR3 DNA sequence: TGTGCCACCAGTGATCCAGCCGGGACAGGGGGCCCCAATCAGCCCCAGCATTTT. It translates to CATSDPAGTGGPNQPQHF.